Presented here are 6 T cell receptor beta chains from one specimen sequenced in a study of blood T cell repertoires in COVID-19. Clones were sequenced by immunoSEQ multiplex PCR, and TCRdb holds only the in-frame ones, with some missing. The top ten clones hold approximately 13% of a sample with about 130,000 clones, 80% to 85% of them seen once. Sequencing input: peripheral blood. The source of these receptors is a woman in her twenties or thirties who had recovered from COVID-19.

The chain has TRBV5-1 and TRBJ2-1, with a weak D call TRBD1 (6 bases). The CDR3 contains 14 residues. Looked up from germline, CDR1 is SGHRS and CDR2 is YFSETQ. V was clipped by 3 bases and J by 8 bases, with 15 bases between them. In nucleotides, the CDR3 is TGCGCCAGCAGCTGGAATAACAGGGAAGATGAGCAGTTCTTC. Protein: CASSWNNREDEQFF.

The chain carries TRBV10-3 and TRBJ2-1; TRBD2 agrees at 10 bases. Germline V gene data show CDR1 as ENHRY and CDR2 as SYGVKD. The CDR3 is made up of 15 amino acids. V lost 4 bases to trimming and J lost 6 bases; unmatched junction nucleotides: 6. The CDR3 here is CAISALAGASNEQFF. CDR3 nucleotides: TGTGCCATCAGTGCTCTAGCGGGGGCCTCCAATGAGCAGTTCTTC.

The rearrangement joins TRBV23-1 to TRBJ2-5; D possibly corresponds to TRBD1 (6 bases). TRBV23-1 falls under the ORF class, with uncertain function. The CDR3 spans 13 residues. Trimming took 5 bases from V and 6 from J, leaving 13 bases between them. The CDR3 loop is CASSTHREKTQYF. The CDR3 region has the DNA TGCGCCAGCAGTACGCACAGGGAAAAGACCCAGTACTTC.

The J gene is TRBJ1-4, the V gene TRBV9, with D possibly TRBD1 on 5 matching bases. V lost 0 bases and J lost 8, with 14 bases in between. CDR1 is SGDLS and CDR2 is YYNGEE in the germline V gene. The CDR3 contains 15 residues. CDR3 residues: CASSVDSGGYEKLFF. In DNA, the CDR3 is TGTGCCAGCAGCGTAGATTCCGGGGGGTACGAAAAACTGTTTTTT.

J is TRBJ2-2 and V is TRBV10-2, with D possibly being TRBD1 (6 bases). The CDR3 extends over 15 amino acids. The germline gives CDR1 WSHSY, CDR2 SAAADI. V dropped 6 bases and J dropped 2 bases, with 13 bases sitting between them. The CDR3 DNA sequence: TGCGCCAGCAGGGATACAGGGACAAACACCGGGGAGCTGTTTTTT. It yields the protein CASRDTGTNTGELFF.

This clone came up once. CDR3 residues: CASSRDYPGGYTF. DNA of the CDR3: TGTGCCAGCAGCCGGGACTACCCGGGAGGCTACACCTTC. The rearrangement uses TRBV5-4 and TRBJ1-2, with D perhaps TRBD1 (5 bases). Trimming removed 4 bases at V and 8 bases at J, with 15 bases between. Germline loops: CDR1 SGHNT, CDR2 YYREEE (reference sequence). The CDR3 extends over 13 amino acids.